This TCR beta chain emerged from a study of regulatory T cells in long-lasting Graves disease. About the study: Patients met the persistent Graves' disease definition after over 5 years of antithyroid drugs with positive TSH receptor antibodies. Study-level findings and limits: Under persistent disease, TRBV28, TRBJ1-2 and TRBJ2-5 were used preferentially. Relative to newly diagnosed Graves' patients, persistent ones had lower TCR diversity.

This CDR3 comprises 16 residues. Germline loops: CDR1 LNHNV, CDR2 YYDKDF (reference sequence). The J segment lost 3 bases and the V segment lost 2 bases, leaving 6 bases of the junction unmatched. HTBI primers from iRepertoire and Arm-PCR of CDR3 regions yielded the TCR beta libraries. TCRdb re-analysed the multiplex PCR reads in MiXCR, keeping a single row per CDR3 protein. Of roughly 400,000 distinct CDR3 sequences listed, roughly a fifth are singletons. A word on this clonotype: The antigen is unknown.

Time point defined: persistent/refractory GD, antithyroid drugs over 5 years with positive TRAb. RNA isolated from PBMCs was used to make the TCR library. The EDTA tubes were filled with around 8.5 milliliters of drawn peripheral blood. This chain joins TRBV15 and TRBJ2-7; 11 bases fit TRBD1. The sequence derives from a female donor with Graves disease. The sequencing used peripheral blood mononuclear cells (PBMCs), collected when the disease was refractory, from a patient treated with antithyroid drugs. The CDR3 here is CATSRPGGTGGYEQYF. Written as DNA, the CDR3 is TGTGCCACCAGCAGACCGGGGGGGACAGGGGGCTACGAGCAGTACTTC.